The rows below give T cell receptor beta chains drawn from one sample of a study of T cell responses to AZD1222 COVID-19 vaccine. TCRdb keeps only in-frame clones here, not all; method: immunoSEQ multiplex PCR. The sample lists 60,000 to 70,000 clones, roughly four fifths occurring once. The sequencing used peripheral blood, collected on day 0 of AZD1222 vaccination. These receptors originate from an adult in good health. The CDR3 runs from the conserved cysteine through the conserved F or W. A D gene is named only where the DNA matches it firmly. Only some rows state a clone size, as once, few, many or a class for expanded clones.

J,V,size,D,CDR3,DNA
TRBJ2-5,TRBV11-3,.,.,CASSLVGSETQYF,TGTGCCAGCAGCTTGGTCGGAAGTGAGACCCAGTACTTC
TRBJ2-5,TRBV6-5,.,TRBD2,CATLRGGQETQYF,TGTGCCACCCTCCGGGGGGGCCAAGAGACCCAGTACTTC
TRBJ1-2,TRBV27,.,.,CASSLSRANYGYTF,TGTGCCAGCAGTTTAAGCAGGGCTAACTATGGCTACACCTTC
TRBJ1-2,TRBV30,.,.,CAWSVKRGDGYTF,TGTGCCTGGAGTGTGAAAAGGGGGGATGGCTACACCTTC
TRBJ1-1,TRBV2,once,.,CASSGVGTEAFF,TGTGCCAGCAGTGGGGTCGGTACTGAAGCTTTCTTT
TRBJ1-2,TRBV7-9,.,.,CASSPSMASGYTF,TGTGCCAGCAGCCCCAGCATGGCTTCTGGCTACACCTTC
TRBJ2-2,TRBV30,.,TRBD1,CAKDRGPVTGELFF,TGTGCCAAAGACAGGGGGCCCGTCACCGGGGAGCTGTTTTTT
TRBJ2-7,TRBV6-6,.,.,CASSLGNSYEQYF,TGTGCCAGCAGTTTGGGCAACTCCTACGAGCAGTACTTC
TRBJ2-3,TRBV27,.,TRBD1,CASSFIRTGWAADTQYF,TGTGCCAGCAGTTTTATCAGGACAGGGTGGGCTGCGGATACGCAGTATTTT
TRBJ1-3,TRBV7-6,.,.,CASSYGGGTGNTIYF,TGTGCCAGCAGTTACGGGGGGGGAACTGGAAACACCATATATTTT
TRBJ2-2,TRBV10-3,.,.,CAISESQNTGELFF,TGTGCCATCAGTGAGTCGCAGAACACCGGGGAGCTGTTTTTT
TRBJ2-4,TRBV6-2/TRBV6-3,.,TRBD2,CASSSGTSGGPSKNIQYF,TGTGCCAGCAGCTCAGGGACTAGCGGGGGGCCAAGCAAAAACATTCAGTACTTC
TRBJ1-2,TRBV19,.,TRBD1,CASSQDRGWVKYGYTF,TGTGCCAGTAGCCAAGACAGGGGATGGGTAAAGTATGGCTACACCTTC
TRBJ2-5,TRBV9,.,TRBD1,CASSVRDREGGETQYF,TGTGCCAGCAGTGTCCGGGACAGGGAAGGTGGGGAGACCCAGTACTTC
TRBJ1-2,TRBV29-1,.,TRBD1,CSVEDHRGLGYTF,TGCAGCGTTGAAGACCACAGGGGGCTTGGCTACACCTTC
TRBJ2-3,TRBV10-3,.,TRBD1,CATVSGTGADTQYF,TGTGCCACAGTGTCCGGGACAGGCGCGGATACGCAGTATTTT
TRBJ1-5,TRBV6-5,.,.,CASSWGPRGSQPQHF,TGTGCCAGCAGTTGGGGACCCCGGGGCAGCCAGCCCCAGCATTTT
TRBJ1-1,TRBV11-3,.,TRBD1,CASSLRTGGVTEAFF,TGTGCCAGCAGCTTACGGACAGGGGGCGTTACTGAAGCTTTCTTT
TRBJ2-1,TRBV10-3,.,TRBD1,CAISEGTGAYNEQFF,TGTGCCATCAGTGAAGGGACAGGGGCCTACAATGAGCAGTTCTTC
TRBJ2-7,TRBV20-1,.,.,CSASDLGSSYEQYF,TGCAGTGCTAGTGATCTGGGCAGCTCCTACGAGCAGTACTTC
TRBJ1-1,TRBV9,.,TRBD1,CASSVGAGGFSEAFF,TGTGCCAGCAGCGTAGGTGCAGGGGGGTTTTCTGAAGCTTTCTTT
TRBJ1-6,TRBV27,.,.,CASSLKTSSPLHF,TGTGCCAGCAGTTTAAAGACTAGTTCACCCCTCCACTTT
TRBJ2-7,TRBV11-2,.,.,CASSLGPLGAYEQYF,TGTGCCAGCAGCTTAGGCCCACTAGGGGCCTACGAGCAGTACTTC
TRBJ2-2,TRBV7-3,few,.,CASSFGPNTGELFF,TGTGCCAGCAGTTTCGGACCGAACACCGGGGAGCTGTTTTTT
TRBJ2-5,TRBV5-1,.,.,CASSLAAQGGETQYF,TGCGCCAGCAGCTTGGCCGCCCAGGGAGGCGAGACCCAGTACTTC
TRBJ2-1,TRBV7-3,.,.,CASKRERMDEQFF,TGTGCCAGCAAGAGAGAGAGGATGGATGAGCAGTTCTTC
TRBJ1-2,TRBV28,.,.,CASSPATVSVYGYTF,TGTGCCAGCAGTCCGGCGACAGTCTCTGTCTATGGCTACACCTTC
TRBJ2-1,TRBV28,.,TRBD2,CASRTIGLAGGRSSYNEQFF,TGTGCCAGCAGGACAATCGGACTAGCGGGGGGGCGTAGCTCCTACAATGAGCAGTTCTTC
TRBJ2-7,TRBV5-1,.,TRBD2,CASTPSGGAVGEQYF,TGCGCCAGCACCCCGAGCGGGGGGGCTGTCGGGGAGCAGTACTTC
TRBJ1-1,TRBV27,.,TRBD1,CASSLSTGSNTEAFF,TGTGCCAGCAGTTTATCGACAGGGTCCAACACTGAAGCTTTCTTT
TRBJ2-5,TRBV24-1,.,.,CATSDSRTETQYF,TGTGCCACCAGTGATTCGCGGACGGAGACCCAGTACTTC
TRBJ1-1,TRBV29-1,.,.,CSAKGGLGPEAFF,TGCAGCGCCAAGGGGGGCCTGGGCCCTGAAGCTTTCTTT
TRBJ2-5,TRBV7-9,.,TRBD2,CASISGGLGQETQYF,TGTGCCAGCATCTCGGGAGGCTTGGGGCAAGAGACCCAGTACTTC
TRBJ2-2,TRBV11-3,.,.,CASSLPGNTGELFF,TGTGCCAGCAGCTTACCAGGGAACACCGGGGAGCTGTTTTTT
TRBJ1-5,TRBV6-5,few,.,CASISTSNQPQHF,TGTGCCAGCATCTCTACAAGCAATCAGCCCCAGCATTTT
TRBJ1-1,TRBV12-3/TRBV12-4,.,.,CASSFRTTTEAFF,TGTGCCAGCAGTTTCAGGACCACCACTGAAGCTTTCTTT
TRBJ2-1,TRBV7-2,.,.,CASSPLGGGYNEQFF,TGTGCCAGCAGCCCCCTGGGAGGGGGGTACAATGAGCAGTTCTTC
TRBJ2-2,TRBV5-1,.,.,CASSLPGMEAGELFF,TGCGCCAGCAGCTTGCCGGGGATGGAGGCCGGGGAGCTGTTTTTT
TRBJ2-7,TRBV6-5,.,TRBD1,CASSRTGDEQYF,TGTGCCAGCAGTCGAACAGGGGACGAGCAGTACTTC
TRBJ2-3,TRBV3-1/TRBV3-2,once,.,CASSQDGTSTDTQYF,TGTGCCAGCAGCCAAGATGGGACGAGCACAGATACGCAGTATTTT
TRBJ2-7,TRBV6-5,.,TRBD2,CASSYSSGGAHEQYF,TGTGCCAGCAGTTACTCGAGCGGGGGGGCCCACGAGCAGTACTTC
TRBJ2-7,TRBV25-1,.,.,CASSKPEAYEQYF,TGTGCCAGCAGTAAGCCTGAGGCCTACGAGCAGTACTTC
TRBJ2-7,TRBV4-1,.,.,CASRAVGQLNYEQYF,TGCGCCAGCAGGGCGGTTGGACAGCTAAACTACGAGCAGTACTTC
TRBJ2-7,TRBV6-2/TRBV6-3,once,.,CASSYGGLGHEQYF,TGTGCCAGCAGTTACGGGGGATTGGGCCACGAGCAGTACTTC
TRBJ1-4,TRBV4-2,.,.,CASSHQGSREKLFF,TGTGCCAGCAGCCACCAAGGGTCGAGAGAAAAACTGTTTTTT
TRBJ1-1,TRBV12-3/TRBV12-4,.,.,CASSGPEAFF,TGTGCCAGCAGCGGACCTGAAGCTTTCTTT
TRBJ1-5,TRBV3-1/TRBV3-2,.,TRBD1,CASSLGTGFSNQPQHF,TGTGCCAGCAGCCTCGGGACAGGGTTTAGCAATCAGCCCCAGCATTTT
TRBJ2-7,TRBV5-1,few,.,CASSLGLHEQYF,TGCGCCAGCAGCTTGGGTCTGCACGAGCAGTACTTC
TRBJ1-2,TRBV12-3/TRBV12-4,.,.,CASRSWANYGYTF,TGTGCCAGCAGATCGTGGGCCAACTATGGCTACACCTTC
TRBJ2-7,TRBV6-6,.,.,CASSYPLWTETYEQYF,TGTGCCAGCAGTTACCCCCTTTGGACGGAGACCTACGAGCAGTACTTC
TRBJ2-5,TRBV4-1,.,.,CASSQESRGPRETQYF,TGCGCCAGCAGCCAAGAATCGCGGGGGCCAAGGGAGACCCAGTACTTC
TRBJ2-1,TRBV6-5,.,TRBD2,CASCMTSGLPREQFF,TGTGCCAGCTGCATGACTAGCGGGCTACCTCGGGAGCAGTTCTTC
TRBJ2-7,TRBV19,.,.,CACAGGGSYEQYF,TGTGCCTGCGCAGGGGGGGGCAGTTACGAGCAGTACTTC
TRBJ1-1,TRBV5-6,.,.,CASSLGGRMNTEAFF,TGTGCCAGCAGCTTGGGGGGACGGATGAACACTGAAGCTTTCTTT